The rows below give T cell receptor beta chains drawn from one sample of a study of pediatric ulcerative colitis. Some clones are missing from TCRdb's copy, which holds only in-frame ones; the method was immunoSEQ multiplex PCR. This table has about 17,000 clones, roughly 74% appearing once. Sequencing was performed on gut tissue. The receptors stem from a girl between 5 and 17 years old with moderate ulcerative colitis. The CDR3 runs from the conserved cysteine through the conserved F or W. A D gene is named only where the DNA matches it firmly. Some rows mark clone size as missing; the rest say once, few, many or name a class of expanded clone.

TRBJ2-3,NA,NA,TRBV28,TGTGCCAGCAGTTTATCGGGCCCAATCACAGATACGCAGTATTTT,CASSLSGPITDTQYF
TRBJ1-1,once,NA,TRBV19,TGTGCCAGTAGTTATCGCTCGGAAGTGAACACTGAAGCTTTCTTT,CASSYRSEVNTEAFF
TRBJ1-4,NA,NA,TRBV18,TGTGCCAGCTCGGGGACTGCTAATGAAAAACTGTTTTTT,CASSGTANEKLFF
TRBJ2-3,once,TRBD2,TRBV13,TGTGCCAGCAGCCTTAGGACTAGCGGGGGAACAGATACGCAGTATTTT,CASSLRTSGGTDTQYF
TRBJ2-7,few,NA,TRBV7-2,TGTGCCAGCAGCTTAGAGGCAGAGAACGAGCAGTACTTC,CASSLEAENEQYF
TRBJ1-1,NA,NA,TRBV14,TGTGCCAGCAGCCCCCGGCGCGGCACTGAAGCTTTCTTT,CASSPRRGTEAFF
TRBJ2-7,NA,NA,TRBV6-5,TGTGCCAGCAGTAACTCCTTACAGGGTCACGAGCAGTACTTC,CASSNSLQGHEQYF
TRBJ2-2,once,TRBD2,TRBV29-1,TGCAGCGTTGGAGGACTAGCGGGGGGGCCGGGCACCGGGGAGCTGTTTTTT,CSVGGLAGGPGTGELFF
TRBJ2-3,NA,NA,TRBV7-3,TGTGCCAGCAGCTTAATGGGAGCTAGCACAGATACGCAGTATTTT,CASSLMGASTDTQYF
TRBJ2-1,once,NA,TRBV7-8,TGTGCCGTAATTCGAACCGGGACCCCAGAAAAGTATGAGCAGTTCTTC,CAVIRTGTPEKYEQFF
TRBJ2-5,NA,NA,TRBV27,TGTGCCAGCAGTTTATCTTGGCAGGGGGGAGAGACCCAGTACTTC,CASSLSWQGGETQYF
TRBJ1-6,NA,NA,TRBV10-3,TGTGCCATCGGCCGGGAGGGGAGAGATTCACCCCTCCACTTT,CAIGREGRDSPLHF
TRBJ1-2,NA,TRBD1,TRBV29-1,TGCAGCGCTGGACAGGGGGCGGAGGGCTACACCTTC,CSAGQGAEGYTF
TRBJ2-4,NA,NA,TRBV10-2,TGCGCCAGCAGTGTAGTTTGGTGGGCGTCGGTAGCCAAAAACATTCAGTACTTC,CASSVVWWASVAKNIQYF
TRBJ1-2,NA,TRBD1,TRBV9,TGTGCCAGCAGCACGACAGGGGGATATGGCTACACCTTC,CASSTTGGYGYTF
TRBJ2-2,NA,NA,TRBV5-1,TGCACCAGCAGCCCGGGGAACACCGGGGAGCTGTTTTTT,CTSSPGNTGELFF
TRBJ1-5,few,TRBD1,TRBV7-4,TGTGCCAGCGGGACAGGGGATTGCAATCAGCCCCAGCATTTT,CASGTGDCNQPQHF
TRBJ2-7,NA,NA,TRBV27,TGTGCCAGCAGTATTAGACAGGCACTTTACGAGCAGTACTTC,CASSIRQALYEQYF
TRBJ1-4,NA,NA,TRBV5-4,TGTGCCAGCAGCTTGATTGGAGAAAAACTGTTTTTT,CASSLIGEKLFF
TRBJ2-7,few,TRBD2,TRBV6-1,TGTGCCGCCACAGCGGGAGGCTACGAGCAGTACTTC,CAATAGGYEQYF
TRBJ1-5,NA,NA,TRBV5-5,TGTGCCAGCAGCTTGGGTATACCGGGAGCGGGCCAGCCCCAGCATTTT,CASSLGIPGAGQPQHF
TRBJ1-1,NA,TRBD1,TRBV19,TGTGCCAGTAGTTACAGGGGAGAGGTGAACACTGAAGCTTTCTTT,CASSYRGEVNTEAFF
TRBJ1-2,NA,TRBD1,TRBV29-1,TGCAGCGTTGGAGACAGGGGCCCTTATGGCTACACCTTC,CSVGDRGPYGYTF
TRBJ2-1,NA,TRBD2,TRBV5-1,TGCGCCAGCAGCGGGGCTAGCGGGGCGAGCTCCTACAATGAGCAGTTCTTC,CASSGASGASSYNEQFF
TRBJ2-7,NA,NA,TRBV5-1,TGCGCCAGCAGCATGGGTGGGGGCTCCTACGAGCAGTACTTC,CASSMGGGSYEQYF
TRBJ2-5,NA,TRBD1,TRBV4-2,TGTGCCAGCAGCCAAGATGCAGGGACAGGGATAGAGACCCAGTACTTC,CASSQDAGTGIETQYF
TRBJ1-6,NA,NA,TRBV9,TGTGCCAGCAGCGGCCACAATGCCCCCCTCCACTTT,CASSGHNAPLHF
TRBJ1-4,NA,NA,TRBV21-1,TGTGCCAGCACCTGGAAGGGCCTCGAGGAACTGTTTTTT,CASTWKGLEELFF
TRBJ2-3,NA,NA,TRBV7-9,TGTGCCAGCCAGTACGGCACAGATACGCAGTATTTT,CASQYGTDTQYF
TRBJ2-3,NA,TRBD1,TRBV2,TGTGCCAGCAGCGACCCGGGACAGTTTACAGATACGCAGTATTTT,CASSDPGQFTDTQYF
TRBJ1-1,NA,NA,TRBV5-1,TGCGCCAGCAGCTTGGCTTACCGTGGCGGCGGTAAGGATGAAGCTTTCTTT,CASSLAYRGGGKDEAFF
TRBJ2-5,NA,NA,TRBV10-2,TGCGCCAGCAGTGAACAGAGGTCGGAGACCCAGTACTTC,CASSEQRSETQYF
TRBJ1-2,medium-sized,NA,TRBV16,TGTGCCAGCAGCCAATTAAACAGTATGGACTATGGCTACACCTTC,CASSQLNSMDYGYTF
TRBJ2-4,NA,TRBD2,TRBV18,TGTGCCAGCTCACGCGCAGGGCTAGCGGACATTCAGTACTTC,CASSRAGLADIQYF
TRBJ1-2,NA,NA,TRBV19,TGTGCCAGTAGTCCCCGCGCGGCACTAGGAGACTATGGCTACACCTTC,CASSPRAALGDYGYTF
TRBJ2-5,NA,TRBD2,TRBV27,TGTGCCGGACGGGCTAGCGGGAGGCGGAAGGGGCAAGAGACCCAGTACTTC,CAGRASGRRKGQETQYF
TRBJ2-1,NA,NA,TRBV2,TGTGCCAGCAGTGAAGCGCTTCAGGGGAGGGTCAACAATGAGCAGTTCTTC,CASSEALQGRVNNEQFF
TRBJ2-7,once,NA,TRBV29-1,TGCAGCGTCAGAGACTACGAGCAGTACTTC,CSVRDYEQYF
TRBJ1-6,NA,NA,TRBV6-6,TGTGCCAGCAGCTGGGGAGGGATGGGGTTTAATTCACCCCTCCACTTT,CASSWGGMGFNSPLHF
TRBJ2-6,NA,NA,TRBV9,TGTGCCAGCAGCCCAACTGGAAACTGGGCCAACGTCCTGACTTTC,CASSPTGNWANVLTF
TRBJ1-6,few,NA,TRBV5-6,TGTGCCAGCAGCTTGGCGAGGGCGGATTCACCCCTCCACTTT,CASSLARADSPLHF
TRBJ2-2,NA,NA,TRBV10-2,TGCGCCAGCACCGGTAGAAACACCGGGGAGCTGTTTTTT,CASTGRNTGELFF
TRBJ2-3,NA,NA,TRBV29-1,TGCAGCGCCTCCCGGTCAGATACGCAGTATTTT,CSASRSDTQYF
TRBJ1-1,NA,NA,TRBV11-1,TGTGCCAGCAGCTTATCGGTACCCGGACTGAACACTGAAGCTTTCTTT,CASSLSVPGLNTEAFF
TRBJ2-7,few,TRBD1,TRBV5-1,TGCGCCAGCAGCTTGGAAGGGACAGGGAGGGCAAACGAGCAGTACTTC,CASSLEGTGRANEQYF
TRBJ1-2,once,NA,TRBV28,TGTGCCAGCAGTTTATGGGCGTCCTGGGCCACCCATGGCTACACCTTC,CASSLWASWATHGYTF
TRBJ1-5,few,NA,TRBV28,TGTGCCAGTCAAAACGGAAATCAGCCCCAGCATTTT,CASQNGNQPQHF
TRBJ2-3,NA,TRBD2,TRBV28,TGTGCCAGCAGTGACCTAGCGGGAGGGCCTACAGATACGCAGTATTTT,CASSDLAGGPTDTQYF
TRBJ2-5,once,NA,TRBV7-6,TGTGCCAGCAGCCGCCCCGGGGGCCTCGGGGAGACCCAGTACTTC,CASSRPGGLGETQYF
TRBJ2-5,NA,NA,TRBV4-2,TGTGCCAGCAGCCAAGGTCAAAAAGAGACCCAGTACTTC,CASSQGQKETQYF
TRBJ2-6,NA,TRBD1,TRBV27,TGTGCCAGCACAGGGGGCTCTGGGGCCAACGTCCTGACTTTC,CASTGGSGANVLTF
TRBJ2-5,NA,NA,TRBV7-9,TGTGCCAGCAGCCCCAGGGGGGCCCTAAGGGAGACCCAGTACTTC,CASSPRGALRETQYF
TRBJ1-1,once,TRBD1,TRBV10-1,TGCGCCAGCAGTGAGTCTAAGGGCAGGGGGCCTTGGGGGACTGAAGCTTTCTTT,CASSESKGRGPWGTEAFF
TRBJ1-4,NA,TRBD1,TRBV14,TGTGCCAGCAGCCGACAGGGACCAACTAATGAAAAACTGTTTTTT,CASSRQGPTNEKLFF